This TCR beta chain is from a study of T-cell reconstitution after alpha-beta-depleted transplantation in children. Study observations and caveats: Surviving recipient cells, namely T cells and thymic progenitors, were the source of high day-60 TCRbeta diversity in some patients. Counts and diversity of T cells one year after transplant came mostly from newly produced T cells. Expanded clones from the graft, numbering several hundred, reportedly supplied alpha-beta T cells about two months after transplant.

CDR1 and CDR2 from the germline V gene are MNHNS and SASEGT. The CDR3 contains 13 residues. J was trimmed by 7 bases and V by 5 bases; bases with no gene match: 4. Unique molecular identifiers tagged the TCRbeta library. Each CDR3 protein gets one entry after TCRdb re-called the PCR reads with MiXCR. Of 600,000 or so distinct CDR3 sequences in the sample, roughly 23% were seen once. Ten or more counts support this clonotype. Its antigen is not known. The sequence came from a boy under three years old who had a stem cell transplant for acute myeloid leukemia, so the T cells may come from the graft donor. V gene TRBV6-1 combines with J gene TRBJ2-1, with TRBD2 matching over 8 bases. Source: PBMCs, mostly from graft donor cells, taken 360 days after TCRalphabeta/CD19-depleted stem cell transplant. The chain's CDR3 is CASSPRLANEQFF. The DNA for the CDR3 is TGTGCCAGCAGTCCCAGACTAGCGAATGAGCAGTTCTTC.